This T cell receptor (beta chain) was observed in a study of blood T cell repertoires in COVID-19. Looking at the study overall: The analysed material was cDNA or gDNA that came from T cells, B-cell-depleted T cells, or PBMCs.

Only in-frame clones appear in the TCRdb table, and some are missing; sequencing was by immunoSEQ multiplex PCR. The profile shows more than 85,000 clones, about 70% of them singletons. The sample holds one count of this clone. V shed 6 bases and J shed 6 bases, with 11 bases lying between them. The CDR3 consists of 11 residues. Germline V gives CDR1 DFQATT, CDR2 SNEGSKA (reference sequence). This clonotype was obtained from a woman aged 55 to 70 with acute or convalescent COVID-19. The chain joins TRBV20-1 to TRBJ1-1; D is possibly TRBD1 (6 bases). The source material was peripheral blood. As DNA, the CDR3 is TGCAGTGCCCAACAGGGAGCTGAAGCTTTCTTT. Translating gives CSAQQGAEAFF.